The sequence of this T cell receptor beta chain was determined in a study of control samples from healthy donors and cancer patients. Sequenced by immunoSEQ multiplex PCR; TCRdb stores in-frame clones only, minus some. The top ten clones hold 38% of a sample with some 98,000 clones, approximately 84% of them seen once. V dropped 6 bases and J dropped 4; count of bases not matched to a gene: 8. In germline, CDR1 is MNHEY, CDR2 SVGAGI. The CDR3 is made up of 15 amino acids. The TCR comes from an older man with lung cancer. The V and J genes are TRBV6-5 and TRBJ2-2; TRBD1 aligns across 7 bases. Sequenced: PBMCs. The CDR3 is CASRDGTVGTGELFF. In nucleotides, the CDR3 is TGTGCCAGCAGGGATGGGACAGTCGGCACCGGGGAGCTGTTTTTT.